A single sample gave rise to the 19 T cell receptor beta chains below, sequenced in a study of T cells expressing NK-cell markers. TCRdb reanalyzed the 5' RACE reads, giving one entry per CDR3 protein sequence and no DNA. This sample's table has 350,000 to 450,000 distinct CDR3 sequences. The sequencing input was blood T cells: a sorted CD56 or NKG2C T cell subset, CD4+ or CD8+ T cells, or bulk PBMC T cells (not recorded which). Source of these receptors: a man aged 18-70 years in good health.

CDR3 amino acids: CASTFVGEGYEQYF. The V call is TRBV2, the J call TRBJ2-7; the TRBD2 assignment by TCRdb is unverifiable without DNA. In germline, CDR1 is SNHLY, CDR2 FYNNEI. The CDR3 covers 14 residues.

The chain couples TRBV25-1 to TRBJ1-2; TCRdb's D call of TRBD1 is untestable without DNA. There are 14 residues in the CDR3. CDR1 MGHDK and CDR2 SYGVNS come from the germline V gene. CDR3 amino acids: CASSEQGRLYGYTF.

The chain recombines TRBV7-2 with TRBJ1-2. CDR1 is SGHTA, CDR2 FQGNSA, per germline. The CDR3 is made up of 15 amino acids. The CDR3 region is CASDHPGTLGGGYTF.

The rearrangement uses TRBV7-9 and TRBJ2-1; TCRdb's assignment of TRBD2 cannot be checked, as there is no DNA. Germline V CDR1 and CDR2: SEHNR, FQNEAQ (reference sequence). The CDR3 is made up of 15 amino acids. CDR3: CASSLQGRRAEEQFF.

This chain connects TRBV5-1 to TRBJ1-4; the D gene TCRdb calls, TRBD1, cannot be checked with no DNA. The CDR3 runs to 14 residues. CDR1 SGHRS and CDR2 YFSETQ come from the germline V gene. This chain's CDR3 is CASRPRDSFEKLFF.

The chain uses TRBV6-2 or TRBV6-3 and TRBJ2-6. The CDR3 length is 14 residues. In germline, CDR1 is MNHEY, CDR2 SVGEGT. CDR3 in amino acids: CASSYWAGANVLTF.

CDR3 protein: CASSPSGTGANVLTF. J is TRBJ2-6 and V is TRBV12-3 or TRBV12-4; TCRdb calls TRBD1, which cannot be checked without DNA. The CDR3 is 15 residues long.

The chain joins TRBV9 to TRBJ1-2; checking the TCRdb D call of TRBD1 is not possible without DNA. The germline gives CDR1 SGDLS, CDR2 YYNGEE. CDR3 length equals 13 residues. The chain's CDR3 is CATTPGEGAGYTF.

The J gene is TRBJ2-7, the V gene TRBV20-1; TCRdb outputs TRBD1, but without DNA this stays unchecked. Germline V lookup: CDR1 DFQATT, CDR2 SNEGSKA (reference sequence). This CDR3 has 15 residues. CDR3 loop: CSASGGSLSSYEQYF.

This sequence joins TRBV6-2 or TRBV6-3 and TRBJ2-2; TCRdb names TRBD1, which stays unverified in the absence of DNA. This CDR3 spans 22 amino acids. Germline V CDR1 and CDR2: MNHEY, SVGEGT. CDR3 residues: CASINRPPLRADRCPARGAVFF.

This rearrangement joins TRBV7-9 to TRBJ2-7; TCRdb calls TRBD1, which cannot be checked without DNA. The CDR3 has 16 residues. In germline, CDR1 is SEHNR, CDR2 FQNEAQ (reference sequence). This CDR3 is CASSFTGKGASYEQYF.

The chain joins TRBV7-9 to TRBJ1-2; TCRdb designates TRBD1, a call that cannot be tested without DNA. The length of the CDR3 is 14 residues. CDR1 is SEHNR and CDR2 is FQNEAQ in the germline V gene (reference sequence). CDR3 protein: CASSPRQGTYGYTF.

The chain employs TRBV11-2 and TRBJ2-6; the TCRdb D gene call, TRBD1, has no DNA to confirm it. The CDR3 is 17 residues long. The V gene's germline CDR1 is SGHAT and CDR2 FQNNGV. CDR3 in amino acids: CASSRGTGHSGANVLTF.

V is TRBV5-1 and J is TRBJ1-2; TCRdb lists TRBD1, though no DNA is available to test this call. Germline lookup yields CDR1 SGHRS and CDR2 YFSETQ. The length of the CDR3 is 14 residues. The CDR3 is CASSEDRGNYGYTF.

The chain carries TRBV20-1 and TRBJ1-1. Germline V CDR1 and CDR2: DFQATT, SNEGSKA (reference sequence). The CDR3 is made up of 15 amino acids. The CDR3: CSASSPQRSPTEAFF.

The gene calls are TRBV7-2 and TRBJ1-2. The CDR3 is 13 residues long. Germline CDR1 SGHTA, CDR2 FQGNSA. The CDR3 loop reads CASSKTALYGYTF.

The chain couples TRBV3-1 to TRBJ2-7; TCRdb gives TRBD1 as the D gene, but with no DNA this cannot be confirmed. Germline-derived CDR1 and CDR2 are LGHDT and YNNKEL (reference sequence). The CDR3 extends over 17 amino acids. The chain's CDR3 is CASSQDQRGRSSYEQYF.

The chain uses TRBV2 and TRBJ1-2; the D gene TCRdb calls, TRBD1, cannot be checked with no DNA. There are 13 residues in the CDR3. The germline V gene encodes CDR1 SNHLY and CDR2 FYNNEI. The chain's CDR3 is CASSFRVKGGYTF.

The genes are TRBV12-3 or TRBV12-4 and TRBJ2-1; the D gene TCRdb calls, TRBD1, cannot be checked with no DNA. CDR3 size: 18 residues. The CDR3 reads CASRLTHRGLFNYNEQFF.